These 9 T cell receptor beta chains were all obtained from the same sample, sequenced in a study of cytomegalovirus exposure and HLA in healthy donors. Researchers ran the PCR with 60 Vbeta and 13 Jbeta primers. Only in-frame clones appear in the TCRdb table, and some are missing; sequencing was by immunoSEQ multiplex PCR. In the table there are about 150,000 clones, roughly 80% of which are singletons. The sample taken for sequencing was PBMCs. These receptors came from a male donor in good health and CMV-seropositive.

On this clone: A read error may account for a junction end that differs from germline. The chain has TRBV7-2 and TRBJ2-7, with 8 bases matching TRBD2. The CDR3 contains 13 residues. CDR1 and CDR2 (germline): SGHTA, FQGNSA. The CDR3, as DNA: TGTGCCGGCAGCACTCAAGCGGGAGTCGAGCAGTACTTC. Amino acids: CAGSTQAGVEQYF.

The chain uses TRBV7-3 and TRBJ2-2, with D maybe TRBD2 (6 bases). This CDR3 spans 13 amino acids. CDR1 is SGHTA and CDR2 is FQGTGA in the germline V gene. Trimming took off 5 bases at V and 7 bases at J, with 11 bases between the two ends. CDR3 DNA sequence: TGTGCCAGCAGCACGGGGGATTACGGGGAGCTGTTTTTT. Translated, it gives CASSTGDYGELFF.

This chain uses TRBV7-2 with TRBJ2-3, with D tentatively TRBD2 (5 bases). Germline values: CDR1 SGHTA, CDR2 FQGNSA. The CDR3 sequence is 15 residues long. Deletions cut 0 bases from V and 5 bases from J, with 12 bases between. The CDR3 coding sequence is TGTGCCAGCAGCTTAGCGTGGCTAGCCGGAGATACGCAGTATTTT. The encoded protein is CASSLAWLAGDTQYF.

The chain carries TRBV2 and TRBJ2-1; 8 bases line up with TRBD2. J lost 7 bases, V lost 5 bases, and 4 bases had no gene match. The CDR3 covers 13 residues. Germline V CDR1 and CDR2: SNHLY, FYNNEI. Written as DNA, the CDR3 is TGTGCCAGCAGTTACGGGAGGGGGAATGAGCAGTTCTTC. Its translation is CASSYGRGNEQFF.

The chain couples TRBV6-5 to TRBJ2-4; TRBD1 is a possible D gene (6 bases). The V end lost 5 bases, the J end lost 4 bases, and 12 bases lay between the germline ends. Germline-derived CDR1 and CDR2 are MNHEY and SVGAGI. The CDR3 is made up of 14 amino acids. The CDR3 loop is CASSLSGQKNIQYF. The CDR3 bases are TGTGCCAGCAGTCTTTCCGGACAGAAAAACATTCAGTACTTC.

This clone has just a few counts. V usage is TRBV5-5 and J usage is TRBJ2-1; 7 nucleotides agree with TRBD2. Losses at the gene ends were 3 bases for V and 5 bases for J; bases not matched to a gene: 5. The CDR3 contains 14 residues. The germline V gene has CDR1 SGHKS and CDR2 YYEKEE (reference sequence). CDR3 DNA sequence: TGTGCCAGCAGCTGGTCCGGGACTAACAATGAGCAGTTCTTC. As protein: CASSWSGTNNEQFF.

The V gene is TRBV27, the J gene TRBJ2-4; TRBD1 agrees at 8 bases. Germline V lookup: CDR1 MNHEY, CDR2 SMNVEV (reference sequence). V was pared by 8 bases and J by 1 base, with 7 bases of the junction left unmatched. The CDR3 extends over 15 amino acids. The CDR3 protein is CASSGGIRAKNIQYF. CDR3 DNA: TGTGCCAGCTCAGGGGGCATTAGGGCCAAAAACATTCAGTACTTC.

A word on this clone: Other DNA sequences from this sample encode an identical CDR3 as well. The chain is built from TRBV29-1 and TRBJ2-1, with 11 bases fitting TRBD2. Germline lookup yields CDR1 SQVTM and CDR2 ANQGSEA. V shed 7 bases, J shed 9 bases, and the junction held 17 bases outside the gene matches. CDR3 length: 16 residues. The CDR3 nucleotides read TGCAGCGCCTCTCCCGGGGCTAGCGGGAGGTCGGGTGAGCAGTTCTTC. Translating it yields CSASPGASGRSGEQFF.

The chain recombines TRBV4-1 with TRBJ1-1; no clear D gene. Between the trimmed V and J ends, which lost 2 bases and 0 bases, there was a span of 19 bases. Germline lookup yields CDR1 MGHRA and CDR2 YSYEKL. The CDR3 is made up of 18 amino acids. CDR3 coding DNA: TGCGCCAGCAGCCAACTTCCGCCGATGGAGTGGATGAACACTGAAGCTTTCTTT. Translating it yields CASSQLPPMEWMNTEAFF.